These T cell receptor beta chains were read from a single sample in a study of blood T cell repertoires in COVID-19. Profiled with immunoSEQ multiplex PCR; TCRdb holds only in-frame clones, not every one. The sample consists of fewer than 450,000 clones, 80% to 95% of them appearing once. The sample was PBMCs or T cells enriched from blood (not recorded which). The receptors shown here come from a man aged 18 to 30 who had recovered from COVID-19. Each CDR3 is given with its conserved first and last residue. The order of the fields is CDR3 protein, CDR3 DNA, J gene, clone size, V gene, D gene. A D gene is named only where the DNA matches it firmly. Clone size is given for some rows only: seen once, a few or many times, or a class if the clone is expanded.

CDR3: CAWSVSTGGSYEQYF; DNA: TGTGCCTGGAGTGTGTCGACAGGGGGCTCCTACGAGCAGTACTTC; J: TRBJ2-7; size: .; V: TRBV30; D: TRBD1
CDR3: CASSDITNQGF; DNA: TGTGCCAGCAGTGATATCACCAACCAGGGGTTT; J: TRBJ1-3; size: .; V: TRBV6-1; D: .
CDR3: CASQGLAGGGKDEQYF; DNA: TGCGCCAGCCAAGGACTAGCGGGAGGGGGGAAGGACGAGCAGTACTTC; J: TRBJ2-7; size: .; V: TRBV10-2; D: TRBD2
CDR3: CASSLRFGGGGTQYF; DNA: TGTGCCAGCAGTTTACGGTTCGGGGGAGGGGGGACCCAGTACTTC; J: TRBJ2-5; size: .; V: TRBV27; D: .
CDR3: CASSEFTGNYGYTF; DNA: TGTGCCAGCAGTGAGTTTACGGGGAACTATGGCTACACCTTC; J: TRBJ1-2; size: .; V: TRBV6-1; D: .
CDR3: CASSLVGVGQETQYF; DNA: TGTGCCAGCAGCTTGGTAGGGGTTGGCCAAGAGACCCAGTACTTC; J: TRBJ2-5; size: .; V: TRBV5-6; D: .
CDR3: CASSWIAGVDEQYF; DNA: TGTGCCAGCAGCTGGATAGCGGGGGTTGACGAGCAGTACTTC; J: TRBJ2-7; size: .; V: TRBV5-5; D: TRBD2
CDR3: CASRFGNTEAFF; DNA: TGTGCCAGCCGGTTCGGGAACACTGAAGCTTTCTTT; J: TRBJ1-1; size: .; V: TRBV6-5; D: .
CDR3: CASSVGLAGVPQQYF; DNA: TGTGCCAGTAGTGTTGGACTAGCGGGAGTCCCACAGCAGTACTTC; J: TRBJ2-7; size: .; V: TRBV19; D: TRBD2
CDR3: CATGGTSGTPKRETQYF; DNA: TGTGCCACCGGGGGTACCAGCGGGACACCCAAACGAGAGACCCAGTACTTC; J: TRBJ2-5; size: .; V: TRBV10-3; D: .
CDR3: CASGLGKKGQGTGTFYYNSPLHF; DNA: TGTGCTAGTGGTTTGGGGAAAAAAGGACAGGGGACGGGAACATTCTACTATAATTCACCCCTCCACTTT; J: TRBJ1-6; size: .; V: TRBV12-5; D: TRBD1
CDR3: CASRALADPYEQYF; DNA: TGTGCCAGCAGGGCACTAGCGGACCCCTACGAGCAGTACTTC; J: TRBJ2-7; size: .; V: TRBV28; D: TRBD2
CDR3: CASRLAESSYNEQFF; DNA: TGCGCCAGCAGGCTCGCTGAGAGCTCCTACAATGAGCAGTTCTTC; J: TRBJ2-1; size: .; V: TRBV5-1; D: .
CDR3: CAISAGTGDTGELFF; DNA: TGTGCCATCAGCGCCGGGACAGGGGACACCGGGGAGCTGTTTTTT; J: TRBJ2-2; size: .; V: TRBV10-3; D: TRBD1
CDR3: CASSSGTGIVYEQYF; DNA: TGTGCCAGCAGTTCCGGGACAGGGATTGTGTACGAGCAGTACTTC; J: TRBJ2-7; size: .; V: TRBV28; D: TRBD1
CDR3: CASSEGPGGNYGYTF; DNA: TGTGCCAGCAGTGAGGGTCCAGGGGGCAACTATGGCTACACCTTC; J: TRBJ1-2; size: once; V: TRBV2; D: TRBD1
CDR3: CASSLASYNEQFF; DNA: TGTGCCAGCAGTCTCGCGTCCTACAATGAGCAGTTCTTC; J: TRBJ2-1; size: .; V: TRBV6-5; D: .
CDR3: CASSVRAGVGNTIYF; DNA: TGTGCCAGCAGCGTAAGGGCAGGGGTTGGAAACACCATATATTTT; J: TRBJ1-3; size: .; V: TRBV9; D: .
CDR3: CSVADPQRGYTF; DNA: TGCAGCGTAGCGGACCCGCAGCGTGGCTACACCTTC; J: TRBJ1-2; size: once; V: TRBV29-1; D: .
CDR3: CASTTTRGASNCLF; DNA: TGTGCCAGTACCACCACCAGGGGCGCCAGTAATTGCTTATTT; J: TRBJ1-1; size: .; V: TRBV19; D: .
CDR3: CASRGTGVDYEQYF; DNA: TGTGCCAGCAGAGGGACGGGAGTGGACTACGAGCAGTACTTC; J: TRBJ2-7; size: .; V: TRBV5-6; D: .
CDR3: CASSLTGLEAFF; DNA: TGTGCCAGCAGCTTGACAGGGCTGGAAGCTTTCTTT; J: TRBJ1-1; size: once; V: TRBV7-3; D: TRBD1
CDR3: CASSYREANSPLHF; DNA: TGTGCCAGCAGCTACAGGGAAGCGAATTCACCCCTCCACTTT; J: TRBJ1-6; size: .; V: TRBV11-1; D: .
CDR3: CASGDRGNIQYF; DNA: TGTGCCAGCGGGGACAGGGGGAACATTCAGTACTTC; J: TRBJ2-4; size: .; V: TRBV2; D: TRBD1
CDR3: CAFGRARANTEAFF; DNA: TGTGCCTTTGGCAGGGCCCGGGCCAACACTGAAGCTTTCTTT; J: TRBJ1-1; size: .; V: TRBV5-4; D: .
CDR3: CASSESGEANYGYTF; DNA: TGCGCCAGCAGTGAGTCCGGGGAAGCTAACTATGGCTACACCTTC; J: TRBJ1-2; size: .; V: TRBV10-2; D: .
CDR3: CASSAGFKAGYTF; DNA: TGTGCCAGCAGCGCAGGGTTCAAGGCTGGCTACACCTTC; J: TRBJ1-2; size: .; V: TRBV27; D: .